This T cell receptor beta chain was obtained from a study of blood T cells in healthy people across ages. Study-level results: From one million sequenced T cells, diversity estimates were lower bounds.

The CDR3 runs to 17 residues. CDR1 and CDR2 (germline): DFQATT, SNEGSKA (reference sequence). Trimming shortened V by 0 bases and J by 2 bases, and 18 bases separated the two germline ends. This clonotype was seen ten or more times. The antigen is undetermined. Extracted total RNA amounted to at least 6 micrograms for each sample. Primed by a sample-barcoded 5' primer and a J-beta primer mix, a second PCR proceeded for roughly 7 to 12 cycles. A tag from a template-switch adaptor with 12 random nucleotides marked each cDNA molecule. Every sample gave at least 3 million paired-end reads containing CDR3. TCRdb re-called the 5' RACE reads with MiXCR, one entry per CDR3 protein. The sample lists about 1.8 million distinct CDR3 sequences, just under 50% seen once, with approximately 2% in the top ten.

This receptor was identified in a woman in her 40s in good health. Sequencing was done on a sample of blood. The V gene is TRBV20-1, the J gene TRBJ2-3; tentative D call: TRBD2 (5 bases). In DNA, the CDR3 is TGCAGTGCTAGAGATCCCCGTGCGGGCAGGATCACAGATACGCAGTATTTT. It specifies CSARDPRAGRITDTQYF.